These 16 T cell receptor beta chains were all obtained from the same sample, sequenced in a study of blood T cell repertoires in COVID-19 (dated by TCRdb to the early 2020s). The library was produced with the immunoSEQ multiplex PCR assay. Entries here come from immuneACCESS through TCRdb and include only in-frame sequences with V and J called. Some clones fail to appear in such tables; in the studies checked, an unresolved V gene covers under half of the shortfall, and the cause of the remainder is unknown. This sample has some 110,000 clones in its table, and approximately 85% of those were observed once. The top ten hold approximately 1.5% of the sample. What was sequenced was peripheral blood. These receptors were obtained from a man in his forties with acute or convalescent COVID-19.

This clone was seen just once. This rearrangement joins TRBV14 to TRBJ2-2, with 7 bases aligning to TRBD1. Germline-derived CDR1 and CDR2 are SGHDN and FVKESK. Unmatched junction bases numbered 7, after V lost 4 bases and J lost 8 bases. The CDR3 length is 14 residues. Here the CDR3 DNA reads TGTGCCAGCAGCCTACAGGGGCCACCGGGGGAGCTGTTTTTT. Translated: CASSLQGPPGELFF.

The chain uses TRBV29-1 and TRBJ1-1, with 9 bases aligning to TRBD1. Unmatched junction bases numbered 5, after V lost 5 bases and J lost 1 base. CDR1 is SQVTM, CDR2 ANQGSEA, per germline. The CDR3 totals 14 residues. The CDR3: CSVQLGQGNTEAFF. Here the CDR3 DNA reads TGCAGCGTTCAATTGGGACAGGGGAACACTGAAGCTTTCTTT.

V and J are TRBV5-1 and TRBJ1-4; 8 bases are shared with TRBD1. Germline CDR1 reads SGHRS; CDR2 reads YFSETQ. The CDR3 runs 13 residues. The V and J ends lost 5 bases and 7 bases, in that order; junction bases with no gene match: 4. CDR3 loop: CASRTTGGEKLFF. CDR3 coding DNA: TGCGCCAGCAGGACAACAGGGGGTGAAAAACTGTTTTTT. Combining the CDR3 with reference TRBV5-1 and TRBJ1-4 gives the whole variable domain KAGVTQTPRYLIKTRGQQVTLSCSPISGHRSVSWYQQTPGQGLQFLFEYFSETQRNKGNFPGRFSGRQFSNSRSEMNVSTLELGDSALYLCASRTTGGEKLFFGSGTQLSVL.

The chain combines TRBV5-5 with TRBJ2-4; no clear D gene. Between the trimmed V and J ends, which lost 1 base and 7 bases, there was a span of 6 bases. The germline gives CDR1 SGHKS, CDR2 YYEKEE (reference sequence). This CDR3 is 12 amino acids long. The CDR3 protein is CASSLPGNIQYF. The CDR3 nucleotides read TGTGCCAGCAGCTTGCCAGGCAACATTCAGTACTTC.

The gene calls are TRBV19 and TRBJ1-6; TRBD1 matches at 11 bases. The CDR3 consists of 15 residues. V trimming: 4 bases; J trimming: 9 bases; junction bases outside the gene matches: 5. Germline CDR1 reads LNHDA; CDR2 reads SQIVND (reference sequence). Written as DNA, the CDR3 is TGTGCCAGTAGTACAGGACAGGGGGCATTTTCACCCCTCCACTTT. It codes for CASSTGQGAFSPLHF.

Only a few counts were recorded for this clone. The chain has TRBV14 and TRBJ1-3; D uncertain. CDR3 size: 14 residues. The ends were cut back, 8 bases at V and 0 bases at J, with 11 bases in the middle. The germline gives CDR1 SGHDN, CDR2 FVKESK. CDR3 DNA sequence: TGTGCCAGCCGTGGCTCCCGCTCTGGAAACACCATATATTTT. It specifies CASRGSRSGNTIYF.

In its sample, this clone was seen once. This chain joins TRBV2 and TRBJ2-7; the D gene is possibly TRBD2 (6 bases). The CDR3 contains 13 residues. Per the germline V gene, CDR1 is SNHLY and CDR2 is FYNNEI. Trimming pared 8 bases from V and 1 base from J, leaving 12 bases between. The chain's CDR3 is CASAGTASYEQYF. The CDR3 DNA sequence: TGTGCCAGCGCGGGAACGGCGTCCTACGAGCAGTACTTC.

The chain is built from TRBV2 and TRBJ2-1; 7 positions agree with TRBD2. V lost 8 bases to trimming and J lost 2 bases; unmatched junction nucleotides: 6. CDR3 size: 14 residues. Germline CDR1 reads SNHLY; CDR2 reads FYNNEI. The CDR3 here is CASPPGGTYNEQFF. The CDR3 region has the DNA TGTGCCAGCCCCCCGGGGGGAACCTACAATGAGCAGTTCTTC.

This chain joins TRBV18 and TRBJ2-1, with TRBD2 matching over 11 bases. The CDR3 covers 13 residues. V gave up 4 bases and J gave up 15 bases; unmatched junction bases: 8. Looked up from germline, CDR1 is KGHSH and CDR2 is LQKENI. CDR3 sequence (DNA): TGTGCCAGCTCACTGGGTAGCGGGAGGGCCCTGTTCTTC. Its translation is CASSLGSGRALFF.

In DNA, the CDR3 is TGTGCCAGCTCACCGACCCCGGGACAGGGAAAGGAGCAGTACTTC. It is translated as CASSPTPGQGKEQYF. This chain joins TRBV18 and TRBJ2-7; 9 bases are a match to TRBD1. CDR3 length: 15 residues. Trimming cost V 3 bases and J 7 bases; bases outside gene matches: 10. Germline CDR1 reads KGHSH; CDR2 reads LQKENI.

V and J are TRBV2 and TRBJ2-2; possibly TRBD2 for D (5 bases). The CDR3 contains 14 residues. Per germline, CDR1 SNHLY and CDR2 FYNNEI. Trimming removed 6 bases at V and 3 bases at J, with 11 bases between. CDR3 region: CASRGDSDTGELFF. DNA of the CDR3: TGTGCCAGCAGGGGAGATTCGGACACCGGGGAGCTGTTTTTT.

The rearrangement joins TRBV7-3 to TRBJ2-3, with TRBD2 identical over 7 bases. The CDR3 totals 16 residues. The V gene's germline CDR1 is SGHTA and CDR2 FQGTGA. Trimming removed 0 bases from V and 2 bases from J; junction bases left unmatched: 5. The CDR3 DNA is TGTGCCAGCAGCTTAACAGCAGCGGGGTACACAGATACGCAGTATTTT. This translates into CASSLTAAGYTDTQYF.

This chain joins TRBV18 and TRBJ1-1, with 9 bases identical to TRBD1. Germline lookup yields CDR1 KGHSH and CDR2 LQKENI. The J segment lost 4 bases and the V segment lost 8 bases, leaving 11 bases of the junction unmatched. The length of the CDR3 is 15 residues. CDR3 region: CASTELGTGFTEAFF. DNA for the CDR3: TGTGCCAGCACCGAGCTCGGGACAGGGTTCACTGAAGCTTTCTTT.

The genes are TRBV19 and TRBJ1-6; D is undetermined. Trimming took off 2 bases at V and 8 bases at J, with 7 bases between the two ends. Germline V lookup: CDR1 LNHDA, CDR2 SQIVND (reference sequence). The CDR3 has 13 residues. The CDR3 here is CASSISPHSPLHF. In nucleotides, the CDR3 is TGTGCCAGTAGTATAAGCCCTCATTCACCCCTCCACTTT.

This rearrangement joins TRBV5-1 to TRBJ2-5; TRBD2 is a possible D gene (6 bases). CDR3 length equals 14 residues. V lost 3 bases, J lost 5 bases, and 14 bases lay in between. The germline V gene encodes CDR1 SGHRS and CDR2 YFSETQ. CDR3 sequence (DNA): TGCGCCAGCAGCTCCATGGCGGGAAGGGAGACCCAGTACTTC. This sequence encodes CASSSMAGRETQYF.

The chain joins TRBV6-5 to TRBJ1-6; D gene unclear. Trimming pared 5 bases from V and 8 bases from J, leaving 10 bases between. The CDR3 has 13 residues. CDR1 is MNHEY, CDR2 SVGAGI, per germline. CDR3 protein: CASSRDGDSPLHF. CDR3 in DNA: TGTGCCAGCAGTCGTGACGGGGATTCACCCCTCCACTTT.